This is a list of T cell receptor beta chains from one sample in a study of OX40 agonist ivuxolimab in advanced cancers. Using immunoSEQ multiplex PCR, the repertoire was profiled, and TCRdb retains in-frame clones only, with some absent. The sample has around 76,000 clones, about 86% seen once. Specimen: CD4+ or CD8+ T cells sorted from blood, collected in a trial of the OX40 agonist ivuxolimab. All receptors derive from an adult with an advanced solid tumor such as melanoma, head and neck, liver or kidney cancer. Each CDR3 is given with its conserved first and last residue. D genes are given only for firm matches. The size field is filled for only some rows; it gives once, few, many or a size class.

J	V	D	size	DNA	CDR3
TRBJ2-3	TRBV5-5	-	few	TGTGCCAGCAGCTTGAACAGCGAGGATACGCAGTATTTT	CASSLNSEDTQYF
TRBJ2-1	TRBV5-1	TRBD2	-	TGCGCCAGTCAATTAGCGGGAGGGCATGAGCAGTTCTTC	CASQLAGGHEQFF
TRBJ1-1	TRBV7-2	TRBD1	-	TGTGCCAGCAGTCAAAGACCGGGACAGGGGATTGAAGCTTTCTTT	CASSQRPGQGIEAFF
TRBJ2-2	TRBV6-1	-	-	TGTGCCAGCAGTGAGACAGTTTACGGGGAGCTGTTTTTT	CASSETVYGELFF
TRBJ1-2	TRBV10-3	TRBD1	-	TGTGCCACAACTCCCGGACAGGGGATTGTCGATGGCTACACCTTC	CATTPGQGIVDGYTF
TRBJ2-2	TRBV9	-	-	TGTGCCAGCAGCGTAGGACCCGGGGAGCTGTTTTTT	CASSVGPGELFF
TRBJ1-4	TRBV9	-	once	TGTGCCAGCAGCGCCCACCATGGTAATGAAAAACTGTTTTTT	CASSAHHGNEKLFF
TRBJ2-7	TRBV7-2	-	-	TGTGCCAGCAGCCGACCGGGACCGTCAACCTACGAGCAGTACTTC	CASSRPGPSTYEQYF
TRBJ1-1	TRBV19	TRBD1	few	TGTGCCAGCGGGACAGGCCTCACTGAAGCTTTCTTT	CASGTGLTEAFF
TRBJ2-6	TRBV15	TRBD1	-	TGTGCCACCAGCAAACACAGGGGGTTGTCTGGGGCCAACGTCCTGACTTTC	CATSKHRGLSGANVLTF
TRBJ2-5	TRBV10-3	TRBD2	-	TGTGCCATCAGTGGGGGACTAGCGGGCCAAGAGACCCAGTACTTC	CAISGGLAGQETQYF
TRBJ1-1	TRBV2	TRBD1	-	TGTGCCAGCAAATTGGGACAGGGTGACACTGAAGCTTTCTTT	CASKLGQGDTEAFF
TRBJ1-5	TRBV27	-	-	TGTGCCAGCAGCTTAGGACTGGGGCCCCAGCATTTT	CASSLGLGPQHF
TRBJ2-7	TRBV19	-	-	TGTGCCAGTAGTATAGATAGGGGACGCTACGAGCAGTACTTC	CASSIDRGRYEQYF
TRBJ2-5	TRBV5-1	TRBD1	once	TGCGCCAGCGGCAGGGGGCTGGATCAAGAGACCCAGTACTTC	CASGRGLDQETQYF
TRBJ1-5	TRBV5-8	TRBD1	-	TGTGCCAGCAGCCTAGGGACAGGACTTAGCAATCAGCCCCAGCATTTT	CASSLGTGLSNQPQHF
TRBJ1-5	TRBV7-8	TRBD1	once	TGTGCCAGCAGCCCTGGGACAGGCCTCCCTTTGCCCCAGCATTTT	CASSPGTGLPLPQHF
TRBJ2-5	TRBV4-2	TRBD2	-	TGTGCCAGCAGCTCGGACAGCGGGAGGCCCCAGTACTTC	CASSSDSGRPQYF
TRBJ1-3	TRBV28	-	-	TGTGCCAGCAGTTTATGGGCAGCGGGTCCGAAGACGCACACCATATATTTT	CASSLWAAGPKTHTIYF
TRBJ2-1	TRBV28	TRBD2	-	TGTGCCAGCAGTTTCCCAACCCCAGCGGGGAGGCAGTTCTTC	CASSFPTPAGRQFF
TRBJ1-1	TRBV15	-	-	TGTGCCACCAGCAGAGACCAGGAAGCTTTCTTT	CATSRDQEAFF
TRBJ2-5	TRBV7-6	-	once	TGTGCCAGCAGCTTAGCGCTTTTAGAGACCCAGTACTTC	CASSLALLETQYF
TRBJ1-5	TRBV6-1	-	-	TGTGCCAGCAGTGAATTGTTATGGCAGCCCCAGCATTTT	CASSELLWQPQHF
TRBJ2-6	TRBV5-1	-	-	TGCGCCAGCAGCATTGACGATCTGGGTGGGGCCAACGTCCTGACTTTC	CASSIDDLGGANVLTF
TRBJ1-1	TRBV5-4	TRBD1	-	TGTGCCAGCAGCTTGACGACAGGGTGGTCTGAAGCTTTCTTT	CASSLTTGWSEAFF
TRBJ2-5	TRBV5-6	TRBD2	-	TGTGCCAGCAGCGACGGGAACATAGCGGGAGGAGAGACCCAGTACTTC	CASSDGNIAGGETQYF
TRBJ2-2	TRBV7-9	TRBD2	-	TGTGCCAGCAAGGCCGGGAGGGCCGGGGAGCTGTTTTTT	CASKAGRAGELFF
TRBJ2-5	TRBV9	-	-	TGTGCCAGCAGCCCCTCCGGTTCGGAGACCCAGTACTTC	CASSPSGSETQYF
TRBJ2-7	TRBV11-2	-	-	TGTGCCAGCAGCTTATGGGATATAAACGAGCAGTACTTC	CASSLWDINEQYF
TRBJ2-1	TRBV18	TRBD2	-	TGTGCCAGCTCACCACCGGGAGGAGAGCGGGATTTATACAATGAGCAGTTCTTC	CASSPPGGERDLYNEQFF
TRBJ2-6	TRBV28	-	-	TGTGCCAGCAGGTACAGGGACTCTGGGGCCAACGTCCTGACTTTC	CASRYRDSGANVLTF
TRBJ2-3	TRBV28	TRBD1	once	TGTGCCAGCAGGGTGACGGACAGGGTCACAGATACGCAGTATTTT	CASRVTDRVTDTQYF
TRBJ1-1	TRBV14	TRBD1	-	TGTGCCAGCAGCCACTACGGGACAGGGGGCGAAGCTTTCTTT	CASSHYGTGGEAFF
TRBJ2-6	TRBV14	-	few	TGTGCCAGCAGCCAAATAGCCGGGGGATTCTCTGGGGCCAACGTCCTGACTTTC	CASSQIAGGFSGANVLTF
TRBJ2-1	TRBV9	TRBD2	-	TGTGCCAGCAGCGTAGATAGAGGGCTAGCGGGAGGGGGTAGATACAATGAGCAGTTCTTC	CASSVDRGLAGGGRYNEQFF
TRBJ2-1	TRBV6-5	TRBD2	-	TGTGCCAGCAGGCCTAGCGGCCGGTACAATGAGCAGTTCTTC	CASRPSGRYNEQFF
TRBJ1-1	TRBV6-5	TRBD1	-	TGTGCCAGCAGTGGGGACAGGGGAGTGAACACTGAAGCTTTCTTT	CASSGDRGVNTEAFF
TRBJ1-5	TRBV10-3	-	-	TGTGCCATCAGTGAGTCGTGGGGGCAGGGGAATCAGCCCCAGCATTTT	CAISESWGQGNQPQHF
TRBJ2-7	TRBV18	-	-	TGTGCCAGCTCACCAGCGCAGGGTAGCTACGAGCAGTACTTC	CASSPAQGSYEQYF
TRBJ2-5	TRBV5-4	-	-	TGTGCCAGCAGCTTGGGAAGGGAAGGGAAGGCCCAGTACTTC	CASSLGREGKAQYF
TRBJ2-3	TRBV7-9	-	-	TGTGCCAGCAGCCCCCGAGCAGGATTCACAGATACGCAGTATTTT	CASSPRAGFTDTQYF
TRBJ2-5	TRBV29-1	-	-	TGCAGCGTTAGAATAGAGAAAGAGACCCAGTACTTC	CSVRIEKETQYF
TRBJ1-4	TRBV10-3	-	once	TGTGCCATCAGGGGAGGGGGGAATCAAAAACTGTTTTTT	CAIRGGGNQKLFF
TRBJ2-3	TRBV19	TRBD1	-	TGTGCCAGTAGGGCACCGACAGGGTGGGATACGCAGTATTTT	CASRAPTGWDTQYF
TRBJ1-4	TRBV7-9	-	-	TGTGCCAGCAGGACAGCTTTTAATGAAAAACTGTTTTTT	CASRTAFNEKLFF
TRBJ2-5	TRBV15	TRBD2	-	TGTGCCACCAGCAGAGATCGGAGACTAGCGGGAAAAGAGACCCAGTACTTC	CATSRDRRLAGKETQYF
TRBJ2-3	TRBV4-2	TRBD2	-	TGTGCCAGCAGCCATGGGAGACTAGCTAGCACAGATACGCAGTATTTT	CASSHGRLASTDTQYF
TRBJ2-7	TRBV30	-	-	TGTGCCTGGAGTGTATTTACCAACGAGCAGTACTTC	CAWSVFTNEQYF
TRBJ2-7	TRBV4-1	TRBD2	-	TGCGCCAGCAACCCGGCTAGCGGGAACTCCTACGAGCAGTACTTC	CASNPASGNSYEQYF
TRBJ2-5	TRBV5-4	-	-	TGTGCCAGCAGCTTCCAAGAGACCCAGTACTTC	CASSFQETQYF
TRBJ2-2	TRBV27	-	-	TGTGCCAGCAGTTTGAGGGGTGGCGGCGGGGAGCTGTTTTTT	CASSLRGGGGELFF
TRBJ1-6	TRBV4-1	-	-	TGCGCCAGCAGCCACCCACTCGAGACCCTGGGTTCACCCCTCCACTTT	CASSHPLETLGSPLHF
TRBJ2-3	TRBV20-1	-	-	TGCAGTGCAGATACGCAGTATTTT	CSADTQYF
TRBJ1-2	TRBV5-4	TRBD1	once	TGTGCCAGCAGTCAGGACAGGGTCTATGGCTACACCTTC	CASSQDRVYGYTF
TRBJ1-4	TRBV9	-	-	TGTGCCAGCAGCGTGGGTCCGGCAGTCACTGGCGAAAAACTGTTTTTT	CASSVGPAVTGEKLFF
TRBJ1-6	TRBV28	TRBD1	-	TGTGCCAGCAGCTCATCTCCCGGGACAGGGTCGATACCCCTCCACTTT	CASSSSPGTGSIPLHF
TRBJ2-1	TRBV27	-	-	TGTGCCAGCAGTTTCGGGTCCTCCAGCGGTGAGCAGTTCTTC	CASSFGSSSGEQFF
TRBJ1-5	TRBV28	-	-	TGTGCCAGCACCGATGGGGCCAGGGGCACCCATCAGCCCCAGCATTTT	CASTDGARGTHQPQHF
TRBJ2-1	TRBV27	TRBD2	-	TGTGCCAGCAGCTCGCCCCGACTAGCGGGAGAATACAATGAGCAGTTCTTC	CASSSPRLAGEYNEQFF